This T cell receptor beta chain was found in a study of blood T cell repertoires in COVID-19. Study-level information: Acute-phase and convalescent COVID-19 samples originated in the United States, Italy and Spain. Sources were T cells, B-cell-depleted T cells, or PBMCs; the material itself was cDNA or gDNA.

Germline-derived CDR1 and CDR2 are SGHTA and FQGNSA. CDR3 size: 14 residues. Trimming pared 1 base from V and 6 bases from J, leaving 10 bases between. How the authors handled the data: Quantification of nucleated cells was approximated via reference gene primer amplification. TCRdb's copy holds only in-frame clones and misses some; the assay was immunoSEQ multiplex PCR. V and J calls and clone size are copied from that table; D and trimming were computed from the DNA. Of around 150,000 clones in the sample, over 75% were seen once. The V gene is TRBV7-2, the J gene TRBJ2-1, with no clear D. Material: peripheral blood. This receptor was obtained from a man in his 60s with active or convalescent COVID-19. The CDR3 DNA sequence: TGTGCCAGCAGCTTAGACCCAGATGGCAATGAGCAGTTCTTC. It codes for CASSLDPDGNEQFF.